This T cell receptor beta chain emerged from a study of regulatory T cells in long-lasting Graves disease. This clonotype was detected ten times or more. Assembly of TCR beta libraries relied on iRepertoire HTBI primers together with Arm-PCR of CDR3 regions. TCRdb redid the calling of the multiplex PCR reads with MiXCR, one entry per CDR3 protein. The profile shows roughly 430,000 distinct CDR3 sequences, roughly 23% of them singletons. Time point defined: persistent/refractory GD, antithyroid drugs over 5 years with positive TRAb. From RNA extracted from PBMCs, the TCR library was made. This TCR derives from a female donor with Graves disease. The source was peripheral blood mononuclear cells (PBMCs), collected when the disease was refractory, from a patient treated with antithyroid drugs.

CDR3 protein: CASSLAWETQYF. In DNA form, the CDR3 reads TGTGCCAGCAGCTTAGCATGGGAGACCCAGTACTTC. The chain recombines TRBV7-8 with TRBJ2-5; D gene ambiguous. This CDR3 contains 12 residues. Germline values: CDR1 SGHVS, CDR2 FQNEAQ. V lost 0 bases and J 5 bases, leaving 4 bases between the germline ends.